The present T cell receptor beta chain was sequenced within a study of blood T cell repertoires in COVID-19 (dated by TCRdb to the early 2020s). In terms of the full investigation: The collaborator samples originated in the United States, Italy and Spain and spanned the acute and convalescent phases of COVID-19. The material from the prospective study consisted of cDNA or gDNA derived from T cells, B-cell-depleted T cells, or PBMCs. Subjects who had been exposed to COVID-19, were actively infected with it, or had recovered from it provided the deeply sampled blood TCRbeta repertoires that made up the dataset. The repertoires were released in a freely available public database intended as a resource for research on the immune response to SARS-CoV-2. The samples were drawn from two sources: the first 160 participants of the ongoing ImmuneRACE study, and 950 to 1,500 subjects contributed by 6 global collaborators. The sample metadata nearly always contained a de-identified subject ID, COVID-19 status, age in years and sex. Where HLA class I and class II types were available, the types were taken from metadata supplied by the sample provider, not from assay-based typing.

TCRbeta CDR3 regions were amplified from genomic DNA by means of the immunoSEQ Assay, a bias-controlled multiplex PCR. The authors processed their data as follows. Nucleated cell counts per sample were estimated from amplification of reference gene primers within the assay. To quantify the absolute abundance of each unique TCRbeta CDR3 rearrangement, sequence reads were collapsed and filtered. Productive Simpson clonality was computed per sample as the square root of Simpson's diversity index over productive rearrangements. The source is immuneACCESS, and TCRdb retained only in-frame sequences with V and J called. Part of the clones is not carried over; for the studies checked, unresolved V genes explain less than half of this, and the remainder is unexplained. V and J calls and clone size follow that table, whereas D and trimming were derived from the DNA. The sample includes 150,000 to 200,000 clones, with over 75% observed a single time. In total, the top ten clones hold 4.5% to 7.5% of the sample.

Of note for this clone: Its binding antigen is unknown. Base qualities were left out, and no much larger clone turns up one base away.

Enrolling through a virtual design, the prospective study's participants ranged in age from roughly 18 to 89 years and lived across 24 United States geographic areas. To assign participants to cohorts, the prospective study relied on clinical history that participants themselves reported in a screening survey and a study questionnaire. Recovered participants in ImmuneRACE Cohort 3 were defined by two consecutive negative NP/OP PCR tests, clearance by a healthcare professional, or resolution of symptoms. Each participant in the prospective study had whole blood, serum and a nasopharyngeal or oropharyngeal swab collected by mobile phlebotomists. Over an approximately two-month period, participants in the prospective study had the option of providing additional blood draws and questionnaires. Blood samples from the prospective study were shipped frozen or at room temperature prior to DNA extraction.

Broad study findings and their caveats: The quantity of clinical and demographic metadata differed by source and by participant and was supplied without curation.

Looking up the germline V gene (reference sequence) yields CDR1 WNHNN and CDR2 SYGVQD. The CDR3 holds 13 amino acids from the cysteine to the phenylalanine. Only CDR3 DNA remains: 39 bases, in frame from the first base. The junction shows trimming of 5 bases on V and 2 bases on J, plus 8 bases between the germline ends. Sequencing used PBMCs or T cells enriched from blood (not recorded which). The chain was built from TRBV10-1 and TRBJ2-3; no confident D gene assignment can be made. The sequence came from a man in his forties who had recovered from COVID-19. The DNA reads TGCGCCAGCAGTCCACGGTACACAGATACGCAGTATTTT. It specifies CASSPRYTDTQYF.